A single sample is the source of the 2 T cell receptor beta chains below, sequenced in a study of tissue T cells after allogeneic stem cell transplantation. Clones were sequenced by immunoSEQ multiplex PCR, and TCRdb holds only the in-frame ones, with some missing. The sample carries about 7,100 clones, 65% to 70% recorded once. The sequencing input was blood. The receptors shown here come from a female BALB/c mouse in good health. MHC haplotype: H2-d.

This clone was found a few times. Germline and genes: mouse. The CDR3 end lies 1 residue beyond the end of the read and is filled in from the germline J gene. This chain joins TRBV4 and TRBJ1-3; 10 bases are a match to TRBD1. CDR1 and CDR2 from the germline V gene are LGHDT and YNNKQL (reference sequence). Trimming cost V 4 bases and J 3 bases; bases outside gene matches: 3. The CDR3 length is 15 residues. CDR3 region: CASSSTGGVGNTLYF. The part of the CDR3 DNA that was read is TGTGCCAGCAGCTCGACAGGGGGCGTTGGAAATACGCTCTAT.

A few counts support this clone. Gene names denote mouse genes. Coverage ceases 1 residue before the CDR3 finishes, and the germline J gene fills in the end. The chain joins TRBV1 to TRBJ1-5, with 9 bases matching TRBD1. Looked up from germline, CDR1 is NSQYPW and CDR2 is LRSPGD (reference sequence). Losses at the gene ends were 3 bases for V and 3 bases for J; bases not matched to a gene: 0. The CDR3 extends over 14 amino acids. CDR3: CTCSAGQGNQAPLF. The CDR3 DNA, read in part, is TGCACCTGCAGTGCGGGACAGGGCAACCAGGCTCCGCTT.